This T cell receptor (beta chain) was captured in a study of CD8 T cells in Susac syndrome. The CDR3 is made up of 14 amino acids. The junction had 6 bases not matched to a gene; V was cut back by 4 bases and J by 10 bases. Germline V CDR1 and CDR2: SEHNR, FQNEAQ (reference sequence). Sequencing of TCR beta covered CD8+ and CD4+ T cells obtained from blood. Treatment-naive patients with stable or active relapsing-remitting disease served as multiple sclerosis controls. TEMRA cells were FACS-enriched, with CD8+ and CD4+ T cells isolated negatively. Roughly 0.45 to 1 ug RNA was reverse transcribed with random hexamers. Amplification of TCR beta CDR3 by immunoSEQ multiplex PCR spanned 54 Vbeta and 13 Jbeta. Using its own MiXCR run on the immunoSEQ multiplex PCR reads, TCRdb lists one record per CDR3 protein. The sample lists 150,000 to 160,000 distinct CDR3 sequences; just under 97% were seen once.

Input material: CD8+ T cells from PBMCs. This chain joins TRBV7-9 and TRBJ1-6, with TRBD1 matching over 8 bases. The sequence derives from a human donor with multiple sclerosis. The CDR3 DNA follows: TGTGCCAGCAGCTCAGGACAGGGTGGGTCACCCCTCCACTTT. It specifies CASSSGQGGSPLHF.